This T cell receptor (beta chain) appears in the sequencing data of a study of cytomegalovirus exposure and HLA in healthy donors. This CDR3 has 13 amino acids. Germline loops: CDR1 SGHRS, CDR2 YFSETQ. V shed 5 bases and J shed 10 bases, with 16 bases lying between them. PCR involved 60 Vbeta and 13 Jbeta primers. TCRdb keeps only in-frame clones here, not all; method: immunoSEQ multiplex PCR. The table includes 85,000 to 100,000 clones, around 77% detected once. The gene calls are TRBV5-1 and TRBJ2-4, with D tentatively TRBD1 (7 bases). The sequence was collected from a man aged 40-50 years in good health and CMV-seronegative. The sequencing sample was made of PBMCs. The CDR3 nucleotides read TGCGCCAGCAGGGGGGGACAGCCGGGAATTCAGTACTTC. It specifies CASRGGQPGIQYF.